Described below is a single T cell receptor (beta chain) sequence and its context. Looked up from germline, CDR1 is PRHDT and CDR2 is FYEKMQ (reference sequence). The CDR3 contains 16 residues. The V and J ends lost 5 bases and 5 bases, in that order; junction bases with no gene match: 7. Assay used: immunoSEQ multiplex PCR; TCRdb lists only in-frame clones, some missing. Among about 54,000 clones listed, just under 85% were seen once. The source of the sample is a study of OX40 agonist ivuxolimab in advanced cancers. Sequenced material: CD4+ or CD8+ T cells sorted from blood, taken in a trial of the OX40 agonist ivuxolimab. The rearrangement links TRBV13 to TRBJ2-3, with TRBD2 identical over 13 bases. This TCR came from an adult with an advanced solid tumor such as melanoma, head and neck, liver or kidney cancer. The CDR3 spells CASSPRLAGGQDTQYF. CDR3 nucleotides: TGTGCCAGCAGCCCCAGACTAGCGGGAGGTCAAGATACGCAGTATTTT.